This TCR beta chain was obtained from a study of blood T cells in healthy people across ages. Primed by a sample-barcoded 5' primer and a J-beta primer mix, a second PCR proceeded for roughly 6 to 12 cycles. TCRdb re-analysed the 5' RACE reads in MiXCR, keeping a single row per CDR3 protein. The sample holds 890,000 or so distinct CDR3 sequences, approximately 59% seen once. Germline CDR1 is SNHLY and CDR2 is FYNNEI. This CDR3 has 12 residues. V lost 8 bases and J lost 10, with 15 bases in between. The receptor was derived from a man aged 25 to 40 in good health. The chain is built from TRBV2 and TRBJ2-1; D might be TRBD1 or TRBD2, each matching 6 bases. The specimen sequenced was blood. The CDR3: CASAPGALEQFF. In DNA form, the CDR3 reads TGTGCCAGCGCGCCGGGGGCTCTCGAGCAGTTCTTC. Based on the CDR3 plus reference TRBV2 and TRBJ2-1, the full variable domain is EPEVTQTPSHQVTQMGQEVILRCVPISNHLYFYWYRQILGQKVEFLVSFYNNEISEKSEIFDDQFSVERPDGSNFTLKIRSTKLEDSAMYFCASAPGALEQFFGPGTRLTVL.